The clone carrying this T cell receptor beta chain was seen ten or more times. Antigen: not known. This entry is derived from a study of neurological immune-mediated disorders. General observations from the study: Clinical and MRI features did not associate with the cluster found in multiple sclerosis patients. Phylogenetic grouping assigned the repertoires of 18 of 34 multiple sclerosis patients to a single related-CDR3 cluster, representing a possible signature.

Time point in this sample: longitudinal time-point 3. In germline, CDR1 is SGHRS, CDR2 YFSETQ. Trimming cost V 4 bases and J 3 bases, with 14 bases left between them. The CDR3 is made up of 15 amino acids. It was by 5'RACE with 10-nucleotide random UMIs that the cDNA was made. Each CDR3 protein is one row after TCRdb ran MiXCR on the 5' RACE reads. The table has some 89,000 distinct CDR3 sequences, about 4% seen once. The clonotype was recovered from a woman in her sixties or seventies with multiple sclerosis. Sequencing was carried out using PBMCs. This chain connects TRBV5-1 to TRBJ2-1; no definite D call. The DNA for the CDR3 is TGCGCCAGCAGCCCGAGGTGGACCGACTACAATGAGCAGTTCTTC. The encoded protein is CASSPRWTDYNEQFF.